This T cell receptor (beta chain) was observed in a study of blood T cell repertoires in COVID-19 (TCRdb year 2020). Notes on the research overall: The collaborator samples originated in the United States, Italy and Spain and spanned the acute and convalescent phases of COVID-19. The dataset comprised deeply sampled blood TCRbeta repertoires from subjects exposed to, actively infected with, or recovered from COVID-19. Sample metadata almost always included a de-identified subject ID, COVID-19 status, age in years and sex. A freely available public database, intended as a resource for researchers studying the immune response to SARS-CoV-2, is where the repertoires were released. Samples were obtained from the ongoing ImmuneRACE study (first 160 participants) and from 1,254 subjects provided by 6 global collaborators. Where available, HLA class I and class II types were taken from metadata supplied by the sample provider and were not determined by assay-based typing. The material from the prospective study consisted of cDNA or gDNA derived from T cells, B-cell-depleted T cells, or PBMCs. General study outcomes and caveats: Clinical and demographic metadata were provided uncurated, with the amount varying by source and participant.

Worth noting for this clone: This receptor's antigen is unknown. No qualities accompany the bases; no much larger clone lies one base away.

TCRbeta CDR3 regions were amplified from genomic DNA by means of the immunoSEQ Assay, a bias-controlled multiplex PCR. Regarding the original processing steps: The number of nucleated cells in each sample was estimated by amplification of reference gene primers within the assay. To quantify the absolute abundance of each unique TCRbeta CDR3 rearrangement, sequence reads were collapsed and filtered. For each sample, productive Simpson clonality was calculated as the square root of Simpson's diversity index over productive rearrangements. The table comes from immuneACCESS by way of TCRdb, which keeps in-frame sequences with V and J called. Part of the clones is missing from these tables; in studies checked, under half for an unresolved V gene and the rest for unknown reasons. That table furnishes V, J and clone size, whereas the DNA furnished D and trimming. The table for this sample lists 300,000 to 400,000 clones; 75% to 85% of them were counted only once. Just over 7% of the sample is taken by the ten largest.

Collaborating institutions collected whole blood in K2EDTA tubes following their own protocols. For TCRbeta analysis, collaborators shipped samples as frozen whole blood, isolated PBMCs, or DNA extracted from either of those sample types. The CDR3 sequence holds 15 residues, the cysteine and phenylalanine included. This entry keeps only the CDR3 DNA: 45 bases, framed from base 1. From the germline V gene, CDR1 is SGHAT and CDR2 is FQNNGV. Relative to germline, V is missing 4 bases and J is missing 5 bases, with 4 bases of the junction outside any gene match. The sequence is built from TRBV11-2 and TRBJ2-1, with 11 middle bases fitting TRBD1. The clonotype comes from a human donor in a cohort sampled during active COVID-19. The sample comprised peripheral blood. The nucleotide sequence reads as follows: TGTGCCAGCAGCTGGGGACAGGGGGTTCACAATGAGCAGTTCTTC. Its product reads: CASSWGQGVHNEQFF.